Below are 21 T cell receptor beta chains sequenced from a single sample in a study of blood T cell repertoires in COVID-19. TCRdb's table, derived via immunoSEQ multiplex PCR, lists solely in-frame clones and lacks some. The table records roughly 43,000 clones, 80% to 90% of them present only once. The sample was peripheral blood. These receptors were obtained from a man between 65 and 85 years old with active COVID-19.

The CDR3 loop is CASSVGTGDEETQYF. The DNA of the CDR3 is TGTGCCAGCAGCGTAGGGACAGGGGACGAAGAGACCCAGTACTTC. The chain is built from TRBV9 and TRBJ2-5; 9 bases are a match to TRBD1. Trimming took 0 bases from V and 3 from J; bases not matched to a gene: 3. CDR1 and CDR2 from the germline V gene are SGDLS and YYNGEE. This CDR3 has 15 residues.

The rearrangement links TRBV7-2 to TRBJ2-7; 9 bases are shared with TRBD2. V shed 5 bases, J shed 3 bases, and the junction held 5 bases outside the gene matches. CDR1 and CDR2 (germline): SGHTA, FQGNSA. The CDR3 has 14 residues. The DNA for the CDR3 is TGTGCCAGCAGCGCCTCTAGCGGGGTCTACGAGCAGTACTTC. Amino acid sequence: CASSASSGVYEQYF.

The DNA of the CDR3 is TGTGCCAGCAGCCCCGCGGGGACGTCATTATCACCCCTCCACTTT. Its protein product is CASSPAGTSLSPLHF. The V and J genes are TRBV11-2 and TRBJ1-6; a possible D gene is TRBD1 (5 bases). Germline V gene sequence: CDR1 SGHAT, CDR2 FQNNGV. The CDR3 spans 15 residues. The V end was cut by 5 bases, the J end by 10 bases, with 18 bases between.

The chain uses TRBV7-6 and TRBJ1-1; D is possibly TRBD1 (5 bases). CDR3 length: 13 amino acids. CDR1 SGHVS and CDR2 FNYEAQ come from the germline V gene. Deletions cut 1 base from V and 8 bases from J, with 11 bases between. Written as DNA, the CDR3 is TGTGCCAGCAGCTTAGTAAGGGGTTCAGAAGCTTTCTTT. This translates into CASSLVRGSEAFF. Drawing the rest from reference TRBV7-6 and TRBJ1-1, the complete variable domain is GAGVSQSPRYKVTKRGQDVALRCDPISGHVSLYWYRQALGQGPEFLTYFNYEAQQDKSGLPNDRFSAERPEGSISTLTIQRTEQRDSAMYRCASSLVRGSEAFFGQGTRLTVV.

The J gene is TRBJ2-3, the V gene TRBV5-5; the match to TRBD2 covers 8 bases. Germline trimming cut 4 bases from V and 6 bases from J; bases unmatched to any gene: 7. From germline, CDR1 is SGHKS and CDR2 YYEKEE (reference sequence). The CDR3 is 14 residues long. In nucleotides, the CDR3 is TGTGCCAGCAGCGCCGGACTAGCCTCGGATACGCAGTATTTT. This codes for CASSAGLASDTQYF.

This rearrangement joins TRBV6-2 or TRBV6-3 to TRBJ1-2; D uncertain. This CDR3 has 15 amino acids. Germline lookup yields CDR1 MNHEY and CDR2 SVGEGT. Trimming took 3 bases from V and 2 from J, leaving 13 bases between them. For the CDR3, the DNA is TGTGCCAGCAGTTATTCTCAGACTAACAACTATGGCTACACCTTC. Its translation: CASSYSQTNNYGYTF.

This clone was recorded only once. The rearrangement joins TRBV2 to TRBJ2-3; 9 bases line up with TRBD2. This CDR3 contains 16 residues. Germline V gene lookup returns CDR1 SNHLY and CDR2 FYNNEI. V lost 3 bases and J lost 2; bases outside the gene matches: 6. CDR3: CASSDLGGGATDTQYF. The CDR3 DNA follows: TGTGCCAGCAGTGATTTGGGCGGGGGGGCCACAGATACGCAGTATTTT.

V is TRBV7-2 and J is TRBJ2-3; 10 nucleotides line up with TRBD2. Germline V gene data show CDR1 as SGHTA and CDR2 as FQGNSA. This CDR3 is 15 amino acids long. The junction had 5 bases not matched to a gene; V was cut back by 5 bases and J by 3 bases. DNA for the CDR3: TGTGCCAGCAGCCCAGCGGGGGGGGGTACAGATACGCAGTATTTT. This sequence encodes CASSPAGGGTDTQYF.

This chain uses TRBV7-2 with TRBJ2-7, with a weak D call TRBD1 (5 bases). Deletions cut 5 bases from V and 6 bases from J, with 23 bases between. Germline CDR1 SGHTA, CDR2 FQGNSA. This CDR3 is 16 amino acids long. CDR3 bases: TGTGCCAGCAGCCTAAGGGGTGACAGATCGACGGGCGAGCAGTACTTC. Amino acids: CASSLRGDRSTGEQYF.

This clone was found once. This chain joins TRBV5-1 and TRBJ2-3; D may be TRBD1 (5 bases). Germline V CDR1 and CDR2: SGHRS, YFSETQ. The CDR3 is made up of 16 amino acids. Trimming took 0 bases from V and 2 from J, leaving 13 bases between them. This chain's CDR3 is CASSLVPDSYTDTQYF. The DNA for the CDR3 is TGCGCCAGCAGCTTGGTACCCGACAGTTACACAGATACGCAGTATTTT.

This chain uses TRBV7-2 with TRBJ1-5; TRBD1 matches at 9 bases. The CDR3 consists of 15 residues. Germline V lookup: CDR1 SGHTA, CDR2 FQGNSA. The J segment lost 3 bases and the V segment lost 5 bases, leaving 5 bases of the junction unmatched. The CDR3 DNA reads as TGTGCCAGCAGCGGGGACAGGGCCCTCAATCAGCCCCAGCATTTT. Translating it yields CASSGDRALNQPQHF.

The chain is built from TRBV2 and TRBJ1-5, with D unclear. Trimming shortened V by 7 bases and J by 10 bases, and 17 bases separated the two germline ends. The germline gives CDR1 SNHLY, CDR2 FYNNEI. There are 13 residues in the CDR3. The CDR3: CASTEGGIAPQHF. The CDR3 bases are TGTGCCAGCACTGAGGGAGGGATCGCACCCCAGCATTTT.

This clone was recorded a few times. The genes are TRBV2 and TRBJ1-2; the D gene is possibly TRBD1 (6 bases). Trimming pared 6 bases from V and 4 bases from J, leaving 15 bases between. The germline CDR1 and CDR2 sequences are SNHLY and FYNNEI. The CDR3 runs 14 residues. DNA for the CDR3: TGTGCCAGCAGAAAGCAGGGGTATATCTATGGCTACACCTTC. It encodes CASRKQGYIYGYTF. Variable domain in full (rest from reference TRBV2 and TRBJ1-2): EPEVTQTPSHQVTQMGQEVILRCVPISNHLYFYWYRQILGQKVEFLVSFYNNEISEKSEIFDDQFSVERPDGSNFTLKIRSTKLEDSAMYFCASRKQGYIYGYTFGSGTRLTVV.

The chain couples TRBV27 to TRBJ2-7; 8 positions agree with TRBD2. V dropped 6 bases and J dropped 3; count of bases not matched to a gene: 4. This CDR3 region has 13 residues. Looked up from germline, CDR1 is MNHEY and CDR2 is SMNVEV (reference sequence). The CDR3 here is CASRTSENYEQYF. In DNA, the CDR3 is TGTGCCAGCAGGACTAGCGAGAACTACGAGCAGTACTTC.

V is TRBV18 and J is TRBJ1-2; 7 bases match TRBD1. There are 12 residues in the CDR3. V dropped 2 bases and J dropped 6; count of bases not matched to a gene: 0. Germline CDR1 and CDR2: KGHSH and LQKENI. CDR3 amino acids: CASSPDRDGYTF. In DNA, the CDR3 is TGTGCCAGCTCACCAGACAGGGATGGCTACACCTTC. Using reference TRBV18 and TRBJ1-2 for the parts outside the CDR3, the full variable domain is NAGVMQNPRHLVRRRGQEARLRCSPMKGHSHVYWYRQLPEEGLKFMVYLQKENIIDESGMPKERFSAEFPKEGPSILRIQQVVRGDSAAYFCASSPDRDGYTFGSGTRLTVV.

As for this clone: One junction end disagrees with the germline gene, perhaps due to a read error. This sequence joins TRBV6-5 and TRBJ1-4, with 7 positions matching TRBD1. Germline V lookup: CDR1 MNHEY, CDR2 SVGAGI. This CDR3 region has 12 residues. Here the CDR3 reads CASKGAKEKLFF. CDR3 DNA: TGTGCCAGCAAGGGGGCTAAAGAAAAACTGTTTTTT.

This clone is a singleton in its sample. V is TRBV15 and J is TRBJ2-5, with 8 bases lining up with TRBD2. Germline V gene lookup returns CDR1 LNHNV and CDR2 YYDKDF (reference sequence). With V trimmed by 3 bases and J by 5 bases, 11 bases remained unmatched. The CDR3 consists of 16 residues. CDR3 amino acids: CATSRRSGGGAETQYF. The CDR3, as DNA: TGTGCCACCAGCAGGAGGTCCGGGGGGGGCGCGGAGACCCAGTACTTC.

The chain has TRBV11-2 and TRBJ2-2; 13 bases map to TRBD2. Germline loops: CDR1 SGHAT, CDR2 FQNNGV. V shed 0 bases and J 0 bases; nucleotides not matched to a gene: 7. This CDR3 is built from 20 residues. CDR3 nucleotide sequence: TGTGCCAGCAGCTTAGACTATCGGACTAGCGGGGGCACGAACACCGGGGAGCTGTTTTTT. This sequence encodes CASSLDYRTSGGTNTGELFF.

The chain employs TRBV6-2 or TRBV6-3 and TRBJ2-1; TRBD1 matches at 7 bases. CDR3 size: 13 residues. The V and J ends lost 6 bases and 7 bases, in that order; junction bases with no gene match: 6. From germline, CDR1 is MNHEY and CDR2 SVGEGT. The chain's CDR3 is CASSSTGANEQFF. The CDR3 region has the DNA TGTGCCAGCAGCTCCACAGGGGCGAATGAGCAGTTCTTC.

The V and J genes are TRBV12-3 or TRBV12-4 and TRBJ2-1; D perhaps matches TRBD1 (5 bases). The CDR3 consists of 12 residues. This chain's CDR3 is CDKGPVQNEQFF. The CDR3 DNA is TGTGATAAGGGGCCAGTCCAAAATGAGCAGTTCTTC.

CDR3: CASRFIKREGVTGNTIYF. The CDR3, as DNA: TGTGCAAGTCGCTTCATTAAGCGGGAAGGGGTTACTGGAAACACCATATATTTT. V usage is TRBV12-2 and J usage is TRBJ1-3. TRBV12-2 is described as a pseudogene. This CDR3 is 18 amino acids long.